The clone carrying this T cell receptor (beta chain) was recorded once. The entry originates in a study of blood T cell repertoires in COVID-19. Study at large: Donors in the United States, Italy and Spain gave samples during acute or convalescent COVID-19. Sample material is recorded as cDNA or gDNA derived from T cells, B-cell-depleted T cells, or PBMCs.

Per the germline V gene, CDR1 is SGHDT and CDR2 is YYEEEE. CDR3 length: 15 residues. V shed 6 bases and J shed 1 base, with 14 bases lying between them. Authors' methods: Using reference gene primer amplification, nucleated cell counts were estimated. Here immunoSEQ multiplex PCR was the method, and the copy in TCRdb shows in-frame clones only, minus some. V and J calls plus clone size are reproduced from that table; the DNA served to infer D and trimming. The profile covers over 300,000 clones, with 75% to 85% appearing a single time and around 7.2% taken by the ten largest. This chain uses TRBV5-6 with TRBJ2-4; D possibly corresponds to TRBD2 (6 bases). Sequencing was done on a sample of peripheral blood. The sequence was obtained from a human donor in a cohort sampled during active COVID-19. The CDR3 is CASTLRGTAKNIQYF. In DNA form, the CDR3 reads TGTGCCAGCACTCTCCGGGGGACGGCCAAAAACATTCAGTACTTC.